This T cell receptor (beta chain) was sequenced during a study of blood T cell repertoires in COVID-19. Generated by immunoSEQ multiplex PCR, the TCRdb table keeps only in-frame clones and is missing some. The sample carries approximately 190,000 clones, roughly nine tenths recorded once. The sequence came from a man aged 55 to 69 with active or convalescent COVID-19. Source material: peripheral blood.

CDR3 region: CASSPDTNQPQHF. The DNA of the CDR3 is TGTGCCAGCAGCCCGGACACCAATCAGCCCCAGCATTTT. The chain employs TRBV7-3 and TRBJ1-5, with D possibly being TRBD1 (5 bases). The CDR3 loop spans 13 amino acids. Germline CDR1 and CDR2: SGHTA and FQGTGA. With 5 bases removed from V and 3 bases from J, the gap between germline ends came to 8 bases. The full variable domain, rest sourced from reference TRBV7-3 and TRBJ1-5, is GAGVSQTPSNKVTEKGKYVELRCDPISGHTALYWYRQSLGQGPEFLIYFQGTGAADDSGLPNDRFFAVRPEGSVSTLKIQRTERGDSAVYLCASSPDTNQPQHFGDGTRLSIL.